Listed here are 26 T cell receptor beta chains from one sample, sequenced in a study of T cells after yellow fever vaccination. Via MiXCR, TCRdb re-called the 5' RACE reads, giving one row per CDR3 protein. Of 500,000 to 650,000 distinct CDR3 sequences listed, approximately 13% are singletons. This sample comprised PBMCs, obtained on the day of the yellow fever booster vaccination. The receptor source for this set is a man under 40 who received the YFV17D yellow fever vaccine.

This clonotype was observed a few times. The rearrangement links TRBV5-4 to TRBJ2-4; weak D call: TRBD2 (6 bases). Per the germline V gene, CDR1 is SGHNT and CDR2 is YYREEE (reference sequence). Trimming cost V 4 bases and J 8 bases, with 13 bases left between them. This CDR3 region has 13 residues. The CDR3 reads CASSPEQRDIQYF. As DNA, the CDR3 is TGTGCCAGCAGCCCGGAGCAGCGGGACATTCAGTACTTC.

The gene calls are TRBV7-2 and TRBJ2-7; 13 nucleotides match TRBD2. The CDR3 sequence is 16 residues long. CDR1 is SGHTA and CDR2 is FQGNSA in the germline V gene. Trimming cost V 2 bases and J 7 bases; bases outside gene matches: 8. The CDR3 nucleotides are TGTGCCAGCAGCTTAAAAAGGACTAGCGGGGGCACGGAGCAGTACTTC. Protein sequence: CASSLKRTSGGTEQYF.

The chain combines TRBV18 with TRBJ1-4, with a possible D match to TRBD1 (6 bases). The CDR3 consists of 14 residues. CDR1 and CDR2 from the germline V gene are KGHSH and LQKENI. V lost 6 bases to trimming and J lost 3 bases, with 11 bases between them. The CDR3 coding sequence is TGTGCCAGCTCCCCGGGGGCAGCTAATGAAAAACTGTTTTTT. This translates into CASSPGAANEKLFF.

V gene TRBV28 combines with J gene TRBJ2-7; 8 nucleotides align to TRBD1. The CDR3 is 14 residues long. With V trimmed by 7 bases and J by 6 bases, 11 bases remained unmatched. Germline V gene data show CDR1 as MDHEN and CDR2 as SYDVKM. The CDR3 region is CASTWGRGLIEQYF. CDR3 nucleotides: TGTGCCAGCACCTGGGGCAGGGGGCTAATCGAGCAGTACTTC.

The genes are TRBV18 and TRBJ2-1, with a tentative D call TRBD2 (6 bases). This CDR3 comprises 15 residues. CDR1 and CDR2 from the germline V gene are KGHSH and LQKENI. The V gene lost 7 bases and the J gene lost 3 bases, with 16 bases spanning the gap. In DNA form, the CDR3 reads TGTGCCAGCTTATCTAGCGTTTCCAACTACAATGAGCAGTTCTTC. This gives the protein CASLSSVSNYNEQFF.

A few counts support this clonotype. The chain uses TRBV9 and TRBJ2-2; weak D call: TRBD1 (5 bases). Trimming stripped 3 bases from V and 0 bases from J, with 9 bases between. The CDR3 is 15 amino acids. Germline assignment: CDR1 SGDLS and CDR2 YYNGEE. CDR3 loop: CASSGGQANTGELFF. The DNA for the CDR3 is TGTGCCAGCAGCGGAGGACAAGCGAACACCGGGGAGCTGTTTTTT.

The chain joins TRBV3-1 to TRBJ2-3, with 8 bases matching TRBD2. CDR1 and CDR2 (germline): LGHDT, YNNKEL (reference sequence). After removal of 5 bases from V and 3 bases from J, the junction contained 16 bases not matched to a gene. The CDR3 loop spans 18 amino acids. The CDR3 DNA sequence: TGTGCCAGCAGCTTCTCCACCTCGGCGGTAGCGGGAACAGATACGCAGTATTTT. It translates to CASSFSTSAVAGTDTQYF.

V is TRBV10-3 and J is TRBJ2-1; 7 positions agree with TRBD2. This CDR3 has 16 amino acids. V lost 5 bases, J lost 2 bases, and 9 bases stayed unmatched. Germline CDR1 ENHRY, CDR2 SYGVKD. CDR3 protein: CAISTSGTNAYNEQFF. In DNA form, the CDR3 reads TGTGCCATCAGTACCTCCGGGACTAACGCCTACAATGAGCAGTTCTTC.

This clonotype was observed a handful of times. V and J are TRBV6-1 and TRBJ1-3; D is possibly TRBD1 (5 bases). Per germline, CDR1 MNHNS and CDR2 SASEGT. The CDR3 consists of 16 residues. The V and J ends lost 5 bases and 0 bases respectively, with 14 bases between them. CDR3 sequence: CASSPVSGTSGNTIYF. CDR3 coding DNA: TGTGCCAGCAGTCCCGTCAGCGGGACCTCTGGAAACACCATATATTTT.

The CDR3 loop is CASSSQIGTGRTYEQYF. The CDR3 DNA reads TGTGCCAGCAGTTCCCAGATCGGGACAGGTCGGACCTACGAGCAGTACTTC. The rearrangement uses TRBV6-2 or TRBV6-3 and TRBJ2-7, with 8 bases aligning to TRBD1. The V and J ends lost 4 bases and 2 bases, in that order; junction bases with no gene match: 13. The CDR3 extends over 17 amino acids. The germline V gene encodes CDR1 MNHEY and CDR2 SVGEGT.

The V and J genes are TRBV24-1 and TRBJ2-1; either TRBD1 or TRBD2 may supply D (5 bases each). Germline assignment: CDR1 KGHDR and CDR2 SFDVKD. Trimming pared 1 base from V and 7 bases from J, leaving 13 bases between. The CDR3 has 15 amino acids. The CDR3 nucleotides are TGTGCCACCAGTGATTTAGGGGACGATCTTAATGAGCAGTTCTTC. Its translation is CATSDLGDDLNEQFF.

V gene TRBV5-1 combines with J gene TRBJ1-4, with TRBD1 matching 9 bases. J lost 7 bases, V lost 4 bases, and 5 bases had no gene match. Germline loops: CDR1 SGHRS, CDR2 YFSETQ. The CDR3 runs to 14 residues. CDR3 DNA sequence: TGCGCCAGCAGCGCCGGGACAGGGTCTGAAAAACTGTTTTTT. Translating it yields CASSAGTGSEKLFF.

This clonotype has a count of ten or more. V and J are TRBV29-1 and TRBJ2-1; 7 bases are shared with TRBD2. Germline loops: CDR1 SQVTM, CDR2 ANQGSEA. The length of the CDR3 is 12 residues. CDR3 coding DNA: TGCAGTGTTACTAGCGACGGCCCCTATCTGTTCTTC. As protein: CSVTSDGPYLFF.

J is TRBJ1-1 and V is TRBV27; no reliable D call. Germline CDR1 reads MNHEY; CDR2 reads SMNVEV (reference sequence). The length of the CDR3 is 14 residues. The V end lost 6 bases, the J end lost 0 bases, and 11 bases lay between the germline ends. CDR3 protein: CASSPKSVNTEAFF. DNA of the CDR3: TGTGCCAGCAGCCCTAAAAGTGTGAACACTGAAGCTTTCTTT.

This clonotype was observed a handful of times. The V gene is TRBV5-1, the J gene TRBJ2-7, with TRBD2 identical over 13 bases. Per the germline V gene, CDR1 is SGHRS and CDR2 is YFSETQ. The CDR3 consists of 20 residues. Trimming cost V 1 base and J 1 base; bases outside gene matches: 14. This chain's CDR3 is CASSLRDTGLAGWQSYEQYF. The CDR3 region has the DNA TGCGCCAGCAGCTTGAGGGATACGGGACTAGCGGGATGGCAATCCTACGAGCAGTACTTC. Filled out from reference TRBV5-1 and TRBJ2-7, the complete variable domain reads KAGVTQTPRYLIKTRGQQVTLSCSPISGHRSVSWYQQTPGQGLQFLFEYFSETQRNKGNFPGRFSGRQFSNSRSEMNVSTLELGDSALYLCASSLRDTGLAGWQSYEQYFGPGTRLTVT.

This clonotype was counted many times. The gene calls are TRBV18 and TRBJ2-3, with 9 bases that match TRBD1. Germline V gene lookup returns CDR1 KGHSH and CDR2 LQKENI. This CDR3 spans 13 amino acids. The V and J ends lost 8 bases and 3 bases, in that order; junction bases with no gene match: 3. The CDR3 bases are TGTGCCAGCCTCGGGACAGGGACAGATACGCAGTATTTT. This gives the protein CASLGTGTDTQYF.

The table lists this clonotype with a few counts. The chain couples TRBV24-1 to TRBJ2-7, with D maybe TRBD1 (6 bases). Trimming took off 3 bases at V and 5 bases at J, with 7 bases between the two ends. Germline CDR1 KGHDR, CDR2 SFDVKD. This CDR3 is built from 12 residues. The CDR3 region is CATSDGTNEQYF. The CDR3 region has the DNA TGTGCCACCAGTGATGGGACAAACGAGCAGTACTTC.

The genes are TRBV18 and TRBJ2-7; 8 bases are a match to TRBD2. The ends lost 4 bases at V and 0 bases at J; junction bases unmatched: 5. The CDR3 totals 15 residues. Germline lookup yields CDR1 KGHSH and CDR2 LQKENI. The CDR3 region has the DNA TGTGCCAGCTCACTCGGGACTAGGAGCTCCTACGAGCAGTACTTC. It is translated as CASSLGTRSSYEQYF.

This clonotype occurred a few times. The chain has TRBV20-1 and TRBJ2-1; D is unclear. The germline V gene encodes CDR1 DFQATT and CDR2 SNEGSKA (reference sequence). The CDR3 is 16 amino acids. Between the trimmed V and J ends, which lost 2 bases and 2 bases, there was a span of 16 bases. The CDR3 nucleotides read TGCAGTGCTAGACCAGGACCAAAAATTACCTACAATGAGCAGTTCTTC. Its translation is CSARPGPKITYNEQFF.

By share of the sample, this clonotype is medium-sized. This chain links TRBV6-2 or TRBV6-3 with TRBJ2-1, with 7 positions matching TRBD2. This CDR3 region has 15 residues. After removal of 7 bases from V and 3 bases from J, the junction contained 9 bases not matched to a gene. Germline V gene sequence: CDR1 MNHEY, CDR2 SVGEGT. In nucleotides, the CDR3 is TGTGCCAGCAAACCCCAGCGGGACTACTACAATGAGCAGTTCTTC. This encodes CASKPQRDYYNEQFF.

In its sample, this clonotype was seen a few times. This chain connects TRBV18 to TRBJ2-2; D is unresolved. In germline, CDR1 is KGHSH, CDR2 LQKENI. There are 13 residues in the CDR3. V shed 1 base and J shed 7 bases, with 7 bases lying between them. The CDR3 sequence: CASSPQKIGELFF. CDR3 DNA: TGTGCCAGCTCACCACAGAAAATCGGGGAGCTGTTTTTT.

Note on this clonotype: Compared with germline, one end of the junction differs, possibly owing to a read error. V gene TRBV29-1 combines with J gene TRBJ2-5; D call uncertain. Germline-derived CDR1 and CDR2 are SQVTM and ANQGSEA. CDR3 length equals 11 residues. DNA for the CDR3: TGCAGCGTTGAAGAGACCCAGACCCGGTACTTC. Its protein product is CSVEETQTRYF.

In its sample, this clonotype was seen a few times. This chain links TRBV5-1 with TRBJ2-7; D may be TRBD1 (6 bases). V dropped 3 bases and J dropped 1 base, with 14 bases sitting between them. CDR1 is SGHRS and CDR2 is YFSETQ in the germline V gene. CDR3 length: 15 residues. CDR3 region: CASSSTGGSSYEQYF. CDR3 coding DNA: TGCGCCAGCAGCTCGACAGGCGGAAGTTCCTACGAGCAGTACTTC.

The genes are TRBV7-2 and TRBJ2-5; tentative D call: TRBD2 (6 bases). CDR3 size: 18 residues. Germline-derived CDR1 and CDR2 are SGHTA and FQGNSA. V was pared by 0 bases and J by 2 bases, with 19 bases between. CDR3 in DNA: TGTGCCAGCAGCTTAGCGGGGTTGGGCGGGGTGGGACAAGAGACCCAGTACTTC. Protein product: CASSLAGLGGVGQETQYF.

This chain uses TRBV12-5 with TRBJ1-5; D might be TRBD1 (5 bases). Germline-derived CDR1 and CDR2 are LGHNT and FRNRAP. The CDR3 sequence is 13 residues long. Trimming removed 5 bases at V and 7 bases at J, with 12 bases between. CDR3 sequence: CASGMTVPQPQHF. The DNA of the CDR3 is TGTGCTAGTGGTATGACAGTCCCCCAGCCCCAGCATTTT.

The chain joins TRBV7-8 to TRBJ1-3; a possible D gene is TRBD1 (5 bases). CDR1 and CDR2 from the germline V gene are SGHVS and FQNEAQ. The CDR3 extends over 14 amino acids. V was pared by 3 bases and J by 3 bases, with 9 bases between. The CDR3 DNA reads TGTGCCAGCAGCTTTCGGGGGGTTGGAAACACCATATATTTT. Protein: CASSFRGVGNTIYF. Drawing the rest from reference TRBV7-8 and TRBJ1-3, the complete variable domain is GAGVSQSPRYKVAKRGQDVALRCDPISGHVSLFWYQQALGQGPEFLTYFQNEAQLDKSGLPSDRFFAERPEGSVSTLKIQRTQQEDSAVYLCASSFRGVGNTIYFGEGSWLTVV.